One sample yielded the 17 T cell receptor beta chains listed below, sequenced in a study of blood T cell repertoires in COVID-19. The repertoire was sequenced with immunoSEQ multiplex PCR; TCRdb's copy has only in-frame clones and lacks some. There are around 200,000 clones in the sample; roughly 84% occur only once, and about 5% lies in the top ten. Sequencing was done on a sample of peripheral blood. The receptors were gathered from a woman aged 80 or over with acute or convalescent COVID-19.

The chain joins TRBV9 to TRBJ2-1, with 7 nucleotides matching TRBD2. With V trimmed by 4 bases and J by 6 bases, 7 bases remained unmatched. The CDR3 covers 14 residues. Germline CDR1 is SGDLS and CDR2 is YYNGEE. The CDR3 reads CASSPPGLSNEQFF. Written as DNA, the CDR3 is TGTGCCAGCAGCCCCCCGGGACTAAGCAATGAGCAGTTCTTC.

The chain recombines TRBV3-1 (or the pseudogene TRBV3-2) with TRBJ2-6, with D possibly TRBD2 on 6 matching bases. The germline gives CDR1 LGHDT, CDR2 YNNKEL (reference sequence). This CDR3 is built from 16 residues. Trimming cost V 1 base and J 0 bases, with 7 bases left between them. CDR3 sequence (DNA): TGTGCCAGCAGCCAAGGACTAGTCTCTGGGGCCAACGTCCTGACTTTC. It specifies CASSQGLVSGANVLTF.

The chain links TRBV4-3 to TRBJ2-7; TRBD2 is a possible D gene (5 bases). Germline CDR1 is LGHNA and CDR2 is YSLEER. The CDR3 runs 15 residues. The V and J ends lost 4 bases and 4 bases respectively, with 17 bases between them. The CDR3, as DNA: TGCGCCAGCAGCCGCCTGGGAGACTCACTTTACGAGCAGTACTTC. This sequence encodes CASSRLGDSLYEQYF.

V is TRBV6-2 or TRBV6-3 and J is TRBJ1-5, with TRBD1 matching over 8 bases. From germline, CDR1 is MNHEY and CDR2 SVGEGT. V lost 6 bases and J lost 4; bases outside the gene matches: 8. The CDR3 extends over 15 amino acids. CDR3 DNA: TGTGCCAGCAGCCTGGGACAGGCCTTGAATCAGCCCCAGCATTTT. It encodes CASSLGQALNQPQHF.

The chain links TRBV6-2 or TRBV6-3 to TRBJ1-5, with D unclear. From germline, CDR1 is MNHEY and CDR2 SVGEGT. The CDR3 length is 16 residues. V lost 5 bases, J lost 0 bases, and 14 bases lay in between. This CDR3 reads CASSREAVYSNQPQHF. The CDR3 DNA reads TGTGCCAGCAGTCGAGAGGCAGTTTATAGCAATCAGCCCCAGCATTTT.

The rearrangement links TRBV7-2 to TRBJ1-1; TRBD1 matches at 7 bases. V lost 1 base, J lost 3 bases, and 8 bases stayed unmatched. The CDR3 length is 16 residues. Germline-derived CDR1 and CDR2 are SGHTA and FQGNSA. CDR3 bases: TGTGCCAGCAGCTTAGGATACGGGACAGTACACACTGAAGCTTTCTTT. Amino acids: CASSLGYGTVHTEAFF.

The chain carries TRBV9 and TRBJ2-3, with no clear D. V lost 0 bases and J lost 3, with 8 bases in between. The germline gives CDR1 SGDLS, CDR2 YYNGEE. This CDR3 has 14 residues. The CDR3 DNA reads TGTGCCAGCAGCGTAGAAGCAGGTACAGATACGCAGTATTTT. Translated: CASSVEAGTDTQYF.

The CDR3 bases are TGTGCCAGCAGCTTAGGAAGCCCTATGCGGCACGATACGCAGTATTTT. Translation gives CASSLGSPMRHDTQYF. V usage is TRBV7-2 and J usage is TRBJ2-3, with unresolved D. CDR1 is SGHTA, CDR2 FQGNSA, per germline. V was pared by 1 base and J by 6 bases, with 17 bases between. The CDR3 totals 16 residues.

The chain joins TRBV2 to TRBJ2-1; 8 bases match TRBD2. The germline V gene has CDR1 SNHLY and CDR2 FYNNEI. This CDR3 has 15 amino acids. V lost 6 bases, J lost 0 bases, and 4 bases stayed unmatched. The CDR3 sequence: CASRDTSGSYNEQFF. As DNA, the CDR3 is TGTGCCAGCAGAGATACTAGCGGCTCCTACAATGAGCAGTTCTTC.

The rearrangement uses TRBV18 and TRBJ1-1; possibly TRBD1 for D (6 bases). Germline CDR1 and CDR2: KGHSH and LQKENI. This CDR3 contains 17 residues. Trimming cost V 1 base and J 3 bases, with 18 bases left between them. CDR3 loop: CASSPRVQGQADTEAFF. CDR3 sequence (DNA): TGTGCCAGCTCACCACGGGTGCAGGGGCAAGCCGACACTGAAGCTTTCTTT.

The CDR3 DNA follows: TGTGCCATCAGTGACACGGATCAGCCCCAGCATTTT. This sequence encodes CAISDTDQPQHF. This chain uses TRBV10-3 with TRBJ1-5; the D is unclear. This CDR3 is 12 amino acids long. Germline V lookup: CDR1 ENHRY, CDR2 SYGVKD. V was shortened by 3 bases and J by 5 bases, with 5 bases between the two germline ends.

V is TRBV6-6 and J is TRBJ2-5; a possible D gene is TRBD2 (6 bases). V was clipped by 0 bases and J by 5 bases, with 13 bases between them. This CDR3 is built from 15 residues. From germline, CDR1 is MNHNY and CDR2 SVGAGI (reference sequence). The CDR3 reads CASSYSPRGLETQYF. The DNA for the CDR3 is TGTGCCAGCAGTTACTCGCCGCGGGGCTTGGAGACCCAGTACTTC.

The chain has TRBV27 and TRBJ2-2, with D possibly being TRBD2 (6 bases). With 7 bases removed from V and 4 bases from J, the gap between germline ends came to 19 bases. The CDR3 consists of 16 residues. The germline V gene has CDR1 MNHEY and CDR2 SMNVEV (reference sequence). CDR3 region: CASKGVRGIFTGELFF. In DNA form, the CDR3 reads TGTGCCAGCAAAGGGGTTCGGGGGATCTTCACCGGGGAGCTGTTTTTT.

The V gene is TRBV18, the J gene TRBJ2-3, with 8 bases lining up with TRBD1. Looked up from germline, CDR1 is KGHSH and CDR2 is LQKENI. V lost 6 bases and J lost 0; bases outside the gene matches: 8. The CDR3 loop spans 16 amino acids. CDR3 DNA: TGTGCCAGCTCCCAAACCGGGACAGGAAGCACAGATACGCAGTATTTT. Protein sequence: CASSQTGTGSTDTQYF.

The chain links TRBV4-2 to TRBJ2-1; TRBD2 matches 9 bases. Germline V gives CDR1 LGHNA, CDR2 YNFKEQ. Trimming removed 3 bases from V and 3 bases from J; junction bases left unmatched: 9. The CDR3 spans 17 residues. CDR3: CASSHLAGAGGYNEQFF. DNA for the CDR3: TGTGCCAGCAGCCATCTCGCGGGAGCGGGAGGCTACAATGAGCAGTTCTTC.

The chain links TRBV7-2 to TRBJ2-1, with a possible D match to TRBD2 (6 bases). CDR3 length: 17 amino acids. The V end was cut by 2 bases, the J end by 0 bases, with 14 bases between. Looked up from germline, CDR1 is SGHTA and CDR2 is FQGNSA. CDR3 bases: TGTGCCAGCAGCTTAACCTTAGCGGTGAGCTCCTACAATGAGCAGTTCTTC. Protein product: CASSLTLAVSSYNEQFF.

The rearrangement links TRBV11-2 to TRBJ2-7, with 14 bases fitting TRBD2. Trimming at V came to 6 bases and at J to 9 bases, leaving 10 bases not matched to a gene. The CDR3 is 15 residues long. CDR1 and CDR2 (germline): SGHAT, FQNNGV. The CDR3 region has the DNA TGTGCCAGCAGTTGGGGACTAGCGGGAGTGGTAGCGCAGTACTTC. Amino acid sequence: CASSWGLAGVVAQYF.